A selection of T cell receptor beta chains follows, all from one sample in a study of cytomegalovirus exposure and HLA in healthy donors. Some clones are missing from TCRdb's copy, which holds only in-frame ones; the method was immunoSEQ multiplex PCR. The table for this sample gives about 160,000 clones. The sample comprised PBMCs. The source of these receptors is an older woman in good health and CMV-seronegative. CDR3s include the opening cysteine and the closing phenylalanine or tryptophan. The order of the fields is D gene, J gene, V gene, CDR3 protein, CDR3 DNA. D genes are given only for firm matches.

>TRBD1|TRBJ2-7|TRBV30
CAWSRPFRGLSYEQYF
TGTGCCTGGAGTCGACCCTTCAGGGGGCTTTCCTACGAGCAGTACTTC
>TRBD1|TRBJ1-2|TRBV28
CASSQDRGYGYTF
TGTGCCAGCAGCCAAGACAGGGGGTATGGCTACACCTTC
>NA|TRBJ1-1|TRBV5-1
CASSLQINTEAFF
TGCGCCAGCAGCTTGCAGATTAACACTGAAGCTTTCTTT
>NA|TRBJ2-3|TRBV5-1
CASRTGSTDTQYF
TGCGCCAGTCGAACCGGGAGCACAGATACGCAGTATTTT
>NA|TRBJ1-1|TRBV6-5
CASRTRQFGATEAFF
TGTGCCAGCAGAACGCGACAGTTTGGGGCCACTGAAGCTTTCTTT
>NA|TRBJ1-1|TRBV9
CASSVGTAPGGAFF
TGTGCCAGCAGCGTAGGGACAGCGCCGGGGGGAGCTTTCTTT
>NA|TRBJ2-3|TRBV7-3
CASSLLGQHTDTQYF
TGTGCCAGCAGCTTATTGGGGCAGCACACAGATACGCAGTATTTT
>TRBD1|TRBJ1-1|TRBV5-1
CASSWRNYRGQGGQNTEAFF
TGCGCCAGCAGCTGGAGGAATTACCGGGGACAGGGAGGGCAGAACACTGAAGCTTTCTTT
>TRBD1|TRBJ1-3|TRBV2
CASQDRGGGNTIYF
TGTGCCAGCCAGGACAGGGGCGGAGGAAACACCATATATTTT
>TRBD1|TRBJ2-1|TRBV5-4
CASSSGGTGGLNEQFF
TGTGCCAGCAGCTCGGGGGGGACAGGGGGCTTAAATGAGCAGTTCTTC
>TRBD1|TRBJ1-4|TRBV5-8
CASSLPGQGFEKLFF
TGTGCCAGCAGCTTACCGGGACAGGGGTTTGAAAAACTGTTTTTT
>NA|TRBJ2-5|TRBV5-4
CASSFPGGETQYF
TGTGCCAGCAGCTTCCCGGGCGGGGAGACCCAGTACTTC
>NA|TRBJ2-2|TRBV27
CASSFDRSTGELFF
TGTGCCAGCAGTTTTGACAGGTCCACCGGGGAGCTGTTTTTT
>TRBD2|TRBJ2-7|TRBV7-3
CASSLSGTSGSYEQYF
TGTGCCAGCAGCTTATCGGGGACTAGCGGGAGCTACGAGCAGTACTTC
>NA|TRBJ1-2|TRBV25-1
CASGSGYGYTF
TGTGCCAGTGGTAGCGGCTATGGCTACACCTTC
>TRBD1|TRBJ2-3|TRBV2
CASSDGQAGTQYF
TGTGCCAGCAGTGATGGACAGGCGGGTACGCAGTATTTT
>NA|TRBJ1-1|TRBV2
CASGLAIPEAFF
TGTGCCAGCGGACTAGCGATCCCTGAAGCTTTCTTT
>NA|TRBJ2-2|TRBV7-3
CASSAQVNTGELFF
TGTGCCAGCAGCGCTCAGGTGAACACCGGGGAGCTGTTTTTT
>NA|TRBJ1-1|TRBV5-1
CASSLRGSNHEAFF
TGCGCCAGCAGCTTGAGAGGCAGCAATCATGAAGCTTTCTTT
>NA|TRBJ2-1|TRBV4-1
CASSPRGSTSNEQFF
TGCGCCAGCAGCCCCAGAGGGTCTACCTCCAATGAGCAGTTCTTC
>NA|TRBJ1-1|TRBV7-3
CASSLTLIGGEAFF
TGTGCCAGCAGCTTAACGTTAATTGGGGGGGAAGCTTTCTTT
>NA|TRBJ1-2|TRBV7-9
CASIQEGLGYGYTF
TGTGCCAGCATTCAGGAGGGCTTGGGTTATGGCTACACCTTC
>TRBD1|TRBJ1-4|TRBV29-1
CSAGTGGEKLFF
TGCAGCGCCGGGACAGGGGGCGAGAAACTGTTTTTT
>NA|TRBJ2-1|TRBV7-9
CASSLVSEAGGYNEQFF
TGTGCCAGCAGCTTAGTGTCGGAAGCGGGCGGTTACAATGAGCAGTTCTTC
>TRBD2|TRBJ2-3|TRBV4-1
CASSLPRYSGGNVTQYF
TGCGCCAGCAGCCTTCCTCGTTATAGCGGGGGAAATGTTACGCAGTATTTT
>NA|TRBJ2-7|TRBV29-1
CSVGGGARYEQYF
TGCAGCGTTGGAGGAGGAGCTCGGTACGAGCAGTACTTC
>TRBD1|TRBJ2-3|TRBV7-3
CASGTGRSRTDTQYF
TGTGCCAGCGGGACAGGGAGAAGCCGCACAGATACGCAGTATTTT
>NA|TRBJ1-5|TRBV27
CASRLQGFGNQPQHF
TGTGCCAGCCGACTACAGGGTTTCGGGAATCAGCCCCAGCATTTT
>NA|TRBJ2-2|TRBV19
CASSIGGTTGELFF
TGTGCCAGTAGTATCGGAGGAACCACCGGGGAGCTGTTTTTT
>TRBD1|TRBJ2-3|TRBV19
CASSGQGTDTQYF
TGTGCCAGTAGTGGACAGGGCACAGATACGCAGTATTTT
>NA|TRBJ2-1|TRBV1
CTSSQECGRHSYNEQFF
TGCACCAGCAGCCAAGAGTGCGGGAGGCACTCCTACAATGAGCAGTTCTTC
>TRBD1|TRBJ2-7|TRBV4-1
CASGRTGSSYEQYF
TGCGCCAGCGGCAGGACAGGGAGCTCCTACGAGCAGTACTTC
>TRBD1|TRBJ1-6|TRBV2
CASRDRDRLSDSPLHF
TGTGCCAGCAGGGACCGGGACAGACTTTCCGATTCACCCCTCCACTTT
>NA|TRBJ1-1|TRBV18
CASSRIGQNTEAFF
TGTGCCAGCTCACGAATCGGACAAAACACTGAAGCTTTCTTT
>TRBD1|TRBJ1-5|TRBV2
CASSGTGGSQPQHF
TGTGCCAGCAGTGGGACAGGGGGCAGTCAGCCCCAGCATTTT
>NA|TRBJ2-5|TRBV15
CATSRAGLQETQYF
TGTGCCACCAGCAGGGCAGGGCTTCAAGAGACCCAGTACTTC
>TRBD2|TRBJ2-7|TRBV5-1
CASSLTSGSLNEQYF
TGCGCCAGCAGCTTGACTAGCGGGAGTCTCAACGAGCAGTACTTC
>NA|TRBJ2-1|TRBV20-1
CSATLNEQFF
TGCAGTGCTACCCTCAATGAGCAGTTCTTC
>TRBD1|TRBJ1-5|TRBV28
CASKLQGGNQPQHF
TGTGCCAGCAAATTACAGGGGGGCAATCAGCCCCAGCATTTT
>NA|TRBJ2-3|TRBV27
CASSSRLGDTQYF
TGTGCCAGCAGTTCGCGACTAGGCGATACGCAGTATTTT
>NA|TRBJ2-7|TRBV4-1
CASSPGTFYEQYF
TGCGCCAGCAGCCCCGGGACATTCTACGAGCAGTACTTC
>TRBD1|TRBJ2-5|TRBV10-1
CASSDYRGLETQYF
TGCGCCAGCAGTGACTACAGGGGGCTCGAGACCCAGTACTTC
>TRBD2|TRBJ2-7|TRBV19
CASSMFGGTVYEQYF
TGTGCCAGTAGTATGTTCGGGGGGACGGTCTACGAGCAGTACTTC
>NA|TRBJ1-3|TRBV12-5
CASGLGGEAGNTIYF
TGTGCTAGTGGTTTGGGGGGCGAGGCTGGAAACACCATATATTTT
>TRBD1|TRBJ1-5|TRBV9
CASSVGPGTGYNQPQHF
TGTGCCAGCAGCGTAGGCCCTGGGACAGGCTACAATCAGCCCCAGCATTTT
>TRBD1|TRBJ1-2|TRBV20-1
CSVHTGGGYTF
TGCAGTGTTCATACAGGGGGCGGCTACACCTTC
>NA|TRBJ2-5|TRBV7-2
CASTYRVAETQYF
TGTGCCAGCACCTACAGGGTGGCGGAGACCCAGTACTTC
>TRBD1|TRBJ2-2|TRBV7-6
CASSLGQGAGTGELFF
TGTGCCAGCAGCTTGGGACAGGGTGCGGGAACCGGGGAGCTGTTTTTT
>NA|TRBJ1-5|TRBV19
CASSPGGVRKSNQPQHF
TGTGCCAGTAGCCCGGGAGGGGTCCGGAAAAGCAATCAGCCCCAGCATTTT
>NA|TRBJ1-2|TRBV29-1
CSVGAGLGGYTF
TGCAGCGTTGGGGCAGGGCTAGGTGGCTACACCTTC
>NA|TRBJ1-5|TRBV27
CASSLIRGSNQPQHF
TGTGCTAGCAGTCTCATCAGGGGAAGCAATCAGCCCCAGCATTTT
>TRBD2|TRBJ2-6|TRBV10-2
CASTIAGPSSAGANVLTF
TGCGCCAGCACTATAGCGGGGCCCTCTTCGGCTGGGGCCAACGTCCTGACTTTC
>TRBD1|TRBJ1-2|TRBV9
CASTGQGEGYTF
TGTGCCAGCACCGGACAGGGGGAAGGCTACACCTTC
>NA|TRBJ2-7|TRBV15
CATSSVDEQYF
TGTGCCACCAGCAGTGTCGACGAGCAGTACTTC
>NA|TRBJ1-4|TRBV5-1
CASSLQVPTNEKLFF
TGCGCCAGCAGCTTGCAGGTGCCAACTAATGAAAAACTGTTTTTT
>NA|TRBJ2-1|TRBV12-5
CASGPPGLGQFF
TGTGCTAGTGGTCCACCGGGACTTGGGCAGTTCTTC
>TRBD1|TRBJ2-7|TRBV6-5
CASHQFGTGGLEQYF
TGTGCCAGCCATCAATTTGGGACAGGTGGGCTGGAGCAGTACTTC
>TRBD1|TRBJ1-2|TRBV5-6
CASSDGQGGGYTF
TGTGCCAGCAGCGACGGACAGGGGGGTGGCTACACCTTC
>NA|TRBJ2-4|TRBV7-2
CASSFPFDRSVNIQYF
TGTGCCAGCAGCTTCCCATTTGACAGGTCCGTGAACATTCAGTACTTC